Listed here are 22 T cell receptor beta chains from one sample, sequenced in a study of T-cell reconstitution after alpha-beta-depleted transplantation in children (dated by TCRdb to the mid-2010s). The protocol used for the library was PCR. Sequenced on an Illumina HiSeq 2500. TCR libraries were prepared with molecular barcoding, using unique molecular identifiers to normalize TCRbeta repertoire quantification. TCRdb's own reprocessing of the public reads used fastp at Q25 and MiXCR and kept productive beta chains. Each record represents a unique CDR3 protein, reported with the most common genes and DNA among its rows. This sample comprises around 130,000 distinct CDR3 sequences, roughly 9% of them detected only once. The leading ten clones occupy less than 25% of the sample. What the treatment or condition label conveys for this sample: allogeneic hematopoietic cell transplantation with graft depleted of TCRalphabeta T cells and CD19 B cells.

Material: PBMCs, mostly from graft donor cells, obtained 180 days after TCRalphabeta/CD19-depleted stem cell transplant. These receptors all come from a girl less than two years old who had a stem cell transplant for combined immunodeficiency, so the T cells may come from the graft donor.

This clonotype was detected only a few times. The DNA of the CDR3 is TGCAGTGCACCCCGACAGGACCGGCAGTTCTTC. Translating it yields CSAPRQDRQFF. The rearrangement links TRBV20-1 to TRBJ2-1, with D maybe TRBD1 (6 bases). The V end lost 6 bases, the J end lost 12 bases, and 15 bases lay between the germline ends. Germline CDR1 is DFQATT and CDR2 is SNEGSKA (reference sequence). The CDR3 runs to 11 residues.

This clonotype was observed a few times. The chain links TRBV5-5 to TRBJ2-2; TRBD2 is a possible D gene (5 bases). In germline, CDR1 is SGHKS, CDR2 YYEKEE (reference sequence). V shed 3 bases and J shed 2 bases, with 11 bases lying between them. The CDR3 is 15 residues long. This CDR3 is CASSSWTLNTGELFF. CDR3 DNA sequence: TGTGCCAGCAGCTCCTGGACTCTTAACACCGGGGAGCTGTTTTTT.

This clonotype has just a few counts. The chain has TRBV5-5 and TRBJ1-2, with D perhaps matching TRBD1 (6 bases). Deletions cut 3 bases from V and 3 bases from J, with 15 bases between. CDR1 SGHKS and CDR2 YYEKEE come from the germline V gene (reference sequence). CDR3 size: 15 residues. DNA for the CDR3: TGTGCCAGCAGCTCCTTCGAGGGGGTTGACTATGGCTACACCTTC. Translation: CASSSFEGVDYGYTF.

CDR3: CASFRREFYGYTF. CDR3 nucleotide sequence: TGTGCCAGCTTCCGGCGAGAGTTCTATGGCTACACCTTC. The V gene is TRBV2, the J gene TRBJ1-2, with no clear D. V lost 8 bases and J lost 4, with 14 bases in between. This CDR3 is 13 amino acids long. The germline V gene has CDR1 SNHLY and CDR2 FYNNEI.

This clonotype was seen a few times. This sequence joins TRBV4-3 and TRBJ2-3, with 10 positions matching TRBD2. J gave up 0 bases and V 0 bases, and 12 bases lay outside the gene matches. Germline values: CDR1 LGHNA, CDR2 YSLEER. This CDR3 is built from 20 residues. The CDR3 DNA follows: TGCGCCAGCAGCCAAGATGGGCGAATAGCGGGGGGAGGTAGCACAGATACGCAGTATTTT. Its translation is CASSQDGRIAGGGSTDTQYF.

The rearrangement links TRBV5-1 to TRBJ1-2; D is uncertain. Trimming cost V 4 bases and J 4 bases, with 8 bases left between them. This CDR3 contains 12 residues. Germline-derived CDR1 and CDR2 are SGHRS and YFSETQ. CDR3 loop: CASSVTGYGYTF. CDR3 sequence (DNA): TGCGCCAGCAGCGTGACCGGCTATGGCTACACCTTC.

V usage is TRBV7-2 and J usage is TRBJ2-7, with 13 bases identical to TRBD2. The CDR3 extends over 16 amino acids. Trimming at V came to 3 bases and at J to 6 bases, leaving 8 bases not matched to a gene. Per germline, CDR1 SGHTA and CDR2 FQGNSA. CDR3 sequence: CASSFFRTSGSPEQYF. CDR3 nucleotide sequence: TGTGCCAGCAGCTTCTTTAGGACTAGCGGGAGTCCCGAGCAGTACTTC.

The rearrangement joins TRBV29-1 to TRBJ2-7, with D possibly matching TRBD2 (7 bases). The CDR3 sequence is 14 residues long. Trimming took off 6 bases at V and 0 bases at J, with 15 bases between the two ends. CDR1 and CDR2 (germline): SQVTM, ANQGSEA. CDR3 region: CSVKGGEGSYEQYF. The CDR3, as DNA: TGCAGCGTCAAGGGGGGGGAGGGCTCCTACGAGCAGTACTTC.

Only a few counts were recorded for this clonotype. J is TRBJ2-1 and V is TRBV5-1, with TRBD2 matching 9 bases. Germline CDR1 reads SGHRS; CDR2 reads YFSETQ. Trimming removed 2 bases from V and 7 bases from J; junction bases left unmatched: 13. The CDR3 is made up of 17 amino acids. CDR3: CASSFPTGGGAVNEQFF. For the CDR3, the DNA is TGCGCCAGCAGCTTTCCCACGGGCGGGGGGGCCGTGAATGAGCAGTTCTTC.

In its sample, this clonotype was seen a few times. The V and J genes are TRBV18 and TRBJ1-1; the D is unclear. Germline values: CDR1 KGHSH, CDR2 LQKENI. The CDR3 is made up of 13 amino acids. The germline V and J ends were trimmed by 1 base and 4 bases, with 7 bases remaining between them. CDR3 nucleotides: TGTGCCAGCTCACCACGAACTGGCACTGAAGCTTTCTTT. Translating it yields CASSPRTGTEAFF.

The chain is built from TRBV29-1 and TRBJ2-7, with D tentatively TRBD1 or TRBD2 (5 bases each). Germline V gene data show CDR1 as SQVTM and CDR2 as ANQGSEA. The V end was cut by 8 bases, the J end by 4 bases, with 24 bases between. This CDR3 contains 15 residues. The CDR3 spells CSPGLSATFFYEQYF. In DNA, the CDR3 is TGCAGCCCAGGGCTTAGCGCGACCTTCTTTTACGAGCAGTACTTC.

This clonotype was counted ten times or more. The V and J genes are TRBV7-9 and TRBJ2-7; D unclear. Germline V CDR1 and CDR2: SEHNR, FQNEAQ (reference sequence). The CDR3 length is 11 residues. V lost 5 bases and J 7 bases, leaving 9 bases between the germline ends. In nucleotides, the CDR3 is TGTGCCAGCAGCATTGGGCATGAGCAGTACTTC. Translating gives CASSIGHEQYF.

This clonotype has more than one count but fewer than ten. V gene TRBV10-3 combines with J gene TRBJ1-6; D not resolved. Trimming removed 2 bases from V and 13 bases from J, with 9 bases in between. This CDR3 has 12 amino acids. Germline loops: CDR1 ENHRY, CDR2 SYGVKD. The CDR3 reads CAISEGPTPLHF. The CDR3 bases are TGTGCCATCAGTGAGGGACCCACGCCCCTCCACTTT.

The chain is built from TRBV10-3 and TRBJ2-5; the D is unclear. Germline V gives CDR1 ENHRY, CDR2 SYGVKD. Trimming pared 3 bases from V and 0 bases from J, leaving 8 bases between. The CDR3 is made up of 14 amino acids. The CDR3 region has the DNA TGTGCCATCAGTGATGGTTCAGACCAAGAGACCCAGTACTTC. Translated: CAISDGSDQETQYF.

This rearrangement joins TRBV7-3 to TRBJ2-3; D gene ambiguous. The CDR3 contains 15 residues. Trimming took off 1 base at V and 1 base at J, with 9 bases between the two ends. Germline-derived CDR1 and CDR2 are SGHTA and FQGTGA. CDR3 in DNA: TGTGCCAGCAGCTTAAGGAGTCTAGGCACAGATACGCAGTATTTT. Translating gives CASSLRSLGTDTQYF.

In this sample, this clonotype turned up many times. The genes are TRBV12-3 or TRBV12-4 and TRBJ2-3; 10 positions agree with TRBD2. CDR3 size: 15 residues. V lost 3 bases, J lost 3 bases, and 3 bases stayed unmatched. This chain's CDR3 is CASSLASGGTDTQYF. As DNA, the CDR3 is TGTGCCAGCAGTTTGGCTAGCGGGGGAACAGATACGCAGTATTTT.

This clonotype showed up just a few times. The chain uses TRBV30 and TRBJ1-2; D gene unclear. This CDR3 is built from 13 residues. Germline V gene data show CDR1 as GTSNPN and CDR2 as SVGIG (reference sequence). Trimming stripped 1 base from V and 2 bases from J, with 8 bases between. This CDR3 is CAWSDGRNYGYTF. Written as DNA, the CDR3 is TGTGCCTGGAGTGACGGACGGAACTATGGCTACACCTTC.

This clonotype has only a few counts. V gene TRBV18 combines with J gene TRBJ2-3; TRBD1 or TRBD2 may be the D gene (5 bases each). The CDR3 is made up of 17 amino acids. Per germline, CDR1 KGHSH and CDR2 LQKENI. Deletions cut 3 bases from V and 0 bases from J, with 16 bases between. This CDR3 reads CASSPYVGRSSTDTQYF. The CDR3 nucleotides are TGTGCCAGCTCACCGTACGTGGGACGGTCTAGCACAGATACGCAGTATTTT.

This clonotype was counted only a few times. This chain uses TRBV10-3 with TRBJ2-3; 9 bases line up with TRBD1. J was trimmed by 3 bases and V by 6 bases; bases with no gene match: 4. The CDR3 is 14 residues long. Germline lookup yields CDR1 ENHRY and CDR2 SYGVKD. In DNA form, the CDR3 reads TGTGCCATCAGGGGGACAGGGAAAACAGATACGCAGTATTTT. Amino acids: CAIRGTGKTDTQYF.

The chain links TRBV20-1 to TRBJ2-7; TRBD2 matches 9 bases. The CDR3 sequence is 18 residues long. Germline CDR1 is DFQATT and CDR2 is SNEGSKA (reference sequence). J gave up 3 bases and V 0 bases, and 15 bases lay outside the gene matches. The CDR3 spells CSARDPRVPRREGYEQYF. The DNA for the CDR3 is TGCAGTGCTAGAGATCCCCGAGTCCCACGGCGGGAGGGCTACGAGCAGTACTTC.

Many counts were recorded for this clonotype. The gene calls are TRBV12-3 or TRBV12-4 and TRBJ2-2; TRBD2 matches 7 bases. The CDR3 totals 15 residues. V lost 6 bases, J lost 0 bases, and 4 bases stayed unmatched. The CDR3 region is CASRRAGSNTGELFF. Written as DNA, the CDR3 is TGTGCCAGCAGACGAGCGGGATCGAACACCGGGGAGCTGTTTTTT.

The rearrangement uses TRBV20-1 and TRBJ2-7; D may be TRBD2 (6 bases). The CDR3 has 15 amino acids. The V gene lost 2 bases and the J gene lost 3 bases, with 17 bases spanning the gap. Germline V gene sequence: CDR1 DFQATT, CDR2 SNEGSKA (reference sequence). CDR3 protein: CSARKGPGLDYEQYF. Written as DNA, the CDR3 is TGCAGTGCTAGAAAGGGTCCGGGACTCGACTACGAGCAGTACTTC.